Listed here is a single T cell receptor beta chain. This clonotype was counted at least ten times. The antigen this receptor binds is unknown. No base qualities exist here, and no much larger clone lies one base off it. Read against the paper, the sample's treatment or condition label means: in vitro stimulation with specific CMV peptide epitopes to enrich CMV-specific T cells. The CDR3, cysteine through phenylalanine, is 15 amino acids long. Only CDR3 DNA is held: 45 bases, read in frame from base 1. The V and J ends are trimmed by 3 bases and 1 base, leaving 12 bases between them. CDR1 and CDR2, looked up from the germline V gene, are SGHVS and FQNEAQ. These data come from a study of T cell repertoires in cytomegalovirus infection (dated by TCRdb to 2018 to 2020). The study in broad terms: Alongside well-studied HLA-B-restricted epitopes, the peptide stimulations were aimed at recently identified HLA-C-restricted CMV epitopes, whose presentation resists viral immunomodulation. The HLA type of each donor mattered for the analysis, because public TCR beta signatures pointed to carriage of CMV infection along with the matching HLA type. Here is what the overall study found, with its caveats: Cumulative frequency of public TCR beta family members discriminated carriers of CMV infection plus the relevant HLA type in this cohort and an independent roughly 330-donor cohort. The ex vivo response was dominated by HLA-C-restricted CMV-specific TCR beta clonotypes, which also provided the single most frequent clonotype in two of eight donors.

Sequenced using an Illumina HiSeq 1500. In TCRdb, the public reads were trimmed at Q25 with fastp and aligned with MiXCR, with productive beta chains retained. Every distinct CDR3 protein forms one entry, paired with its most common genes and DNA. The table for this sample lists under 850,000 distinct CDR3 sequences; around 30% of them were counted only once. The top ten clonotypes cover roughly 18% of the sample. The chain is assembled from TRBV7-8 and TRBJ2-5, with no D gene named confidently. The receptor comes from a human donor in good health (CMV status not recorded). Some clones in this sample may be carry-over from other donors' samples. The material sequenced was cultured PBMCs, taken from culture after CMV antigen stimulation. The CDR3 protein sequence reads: CASSLRRAPQETQYF. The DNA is TGTGCCAGCAGCTTGCGTAGAGCTCCCCAAGAGACCCAGTACTTC.